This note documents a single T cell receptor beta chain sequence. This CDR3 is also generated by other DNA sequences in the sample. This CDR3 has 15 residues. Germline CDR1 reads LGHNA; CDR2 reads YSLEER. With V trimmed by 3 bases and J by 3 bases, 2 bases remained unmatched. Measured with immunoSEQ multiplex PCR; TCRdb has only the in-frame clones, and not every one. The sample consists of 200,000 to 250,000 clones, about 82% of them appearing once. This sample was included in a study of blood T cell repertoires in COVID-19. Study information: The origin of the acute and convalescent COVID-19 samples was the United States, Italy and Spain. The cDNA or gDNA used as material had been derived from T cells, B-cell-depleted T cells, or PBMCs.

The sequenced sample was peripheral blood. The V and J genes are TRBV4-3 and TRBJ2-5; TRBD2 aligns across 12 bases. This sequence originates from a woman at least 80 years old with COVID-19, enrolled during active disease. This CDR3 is CASSQGLAGEETQYF. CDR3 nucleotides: TGCGCCAGCAGCCAGGGACTAGCGGGTGAAGAGACCCAGTACTTC.